This T cell receptor beta chain emerged from a study of shared clonotypes between healthy human individuals. The repertoire was sequenced with immunoSEQ multiplex PCR; TCRdb's copy has only in-frame clones and lacks some. The sample contains under 650,000 clones, about 96% of which appear only once. CDR3 size: 13 residues. CDR1 MDHEN and CDR2 SYDVKM come from the germline V gene. With 4 bases removed from V and 6 bases from J, the gap between germline ends came to 10 bases. V usage is TRBV28 and J usage is TRBJ2-4; TRBD1 might be the D (6 bases). Sequencing was performed on naive CD4+ T cells sorted from blood. Subset here: CD45RA+ positively selected. The TCR was taken from a woman aged 25-40 years in good health. The CDR3 region is CASSWGTRNIQYF. The CDR3 DNA follows: TGTGCCAGCAGTTGGGGGACAAGAAACATTCAGTACTTC.